Below are 21 T cell receptor beta chains sequenced from a single sample in a study of low-dose radiotherapy and immunotherapy resistance in tumors. This sample's time point: after trial treatment. The treatment is: LDRT plus nivolumab, ipilimumab, low-dose cyclophosphamide and aspirin (RACIN trial). Alpha- and beta-chain coverage of first-strand cDNA came from TRAV- and TRBV-specific primers. A roughly 19-cycle PCR with a constant-region primer and V-primer adapter amplified TCRs. A single record per CDR3 protein comes from TCRdb applying MiXCR to the reads. The sample shows 30,000 or so distinct CDR3 sequences, approximately 49% of them seen only once. The input for sequencing was PBMCs, taken after low-dose radiotherapy plus immunotherapy. These receptors all come from a male donor with gallbladder cancer.

In the case of this clonotype: This may come from a read error, since a much larger clone is one base off. The rearrangement uses TRBV11-2 and TRBJ1-1; possible D gene TRBD1, 5 bases. The CDR3 has 14 residues. In germline, CDR1 is SGHAT, CDR2 FQNNGV. Trimming took 5 bases from V and 2 from J, leaving 12 bases between them. This CDR3 is CASSIGAENTEAFF. The CDR3 DNA reads TGTGCCAGCAGCATTGGGGCCGAAAACACTGAAGCTTTCTTT.

As concerns this clonotype: This may be a read error: a much more frequent sequence differs by one nucleotide. V gene TRBV28 combines with J gene TRBJ2-7; D might be TRBD1 (7 bases). V lost 6 bases and J lost 7, with 22 bases in between. CDR3 length equals 15 residues. Germline V gives CDR1 MDHEN, CDR2 SYDVKM. The CDR3 DNA reads TGTGCCAGCAGCCGCCCCCAGGAGGGGGCGAATGAGCAGTACTTC. Its translation: CASSRPQEGANEQYF.

A note on this clonotype: One base separates it from a far larger clone, so it is likely a read error. V is TRBV28 and J is TRBJ2-1, with TRBD2 matching 8 bases. Germline V gives CDR1 MDHEN, CDR2 SYDVKM. With 4 bases clipped from V and 13 bases from J, the junction kept 18 bases outside the gene matches. CDR3 length: 16 amino acids. CDR3 region: CASSSPGGKAKNIQFF. DNA of the CDR3: TGTGCCAGCAGTTCCCCGGGAGGGAAGGCCAAAAACATTCAGTTCTTC. Full variable domain (outside the CDR3, taken from reference TRBV28 and TRBJ2-1): DVKVTQSSRYLVKRTGEKVFLECVQDMDHENMFWYRQDPGLGLRLIYFSYDVKMKEKGDIPEGYSVSREKKERFSLILESASTNQTSMYLCASSSPGGKAKNIQFFGPGTRLTVL.

This clonotype is labeled medium-sized (0.01 to 0.1%). This chain joins TRBV5-5 and TRBJ1-1; D is possibly TRBD1 (6 bases). This CDR3 has 16 residues. Per germline, CDR1 SGHKS and CDR2 YYEKEE (reference sequence). The V and J ends lost 4 bases and 1 base respectively, with 17 bases between them. The CDR3 reads CASSLLRTTGNTEAFF. The CDR3 nucleotides read TGTGCCAGCAGCCTACTTCGAACGACAGGGAACACTGAAGCTTTCTTT. Full variable domain (outside the CDR3, taken from reference TRBV5-5 and TRBJ1-1): DAGVTQSPTHLIKTRGQQVTLRCSPISGHKSVSWYQQVLGQGPQFIFQYYEKEERGRGNFPDRFSARQFPNYSSELNVNALLLGDSALYLCASSLLRTTGNTEAFFGQGTRLTVV.

V is TRBV7-2 and J is TRBJ1-2; 11 bases map to TRBD1. CDR3 length: 15 amino acids. From germline, CDR1 is SGHTA and CDR2 FQGNSA. With 0 bases clipped from V and 5 bases from J, the junction kept 2 bases outside the gene matches. CDR3 protein: CASSLAGQGEYGYTF. In DNA form, the CDR3 reads TGTGCCAGCAGCTTAGCGGGACAGGGGGAGTATGGCTACACCTTC.

The rearrangement uses TRBV28 and TRBJ2-5; 12 bases match TRBD1. V trimming: 7 bases; J trimming: 4 bases; junction bases outside the gene matches: 10. Germline V gene sequence: CDR1 MDHEN, CDR2 SYDVKM. The CDR3 runs to 16 residues. CDR3 sequence reads: CASTPTRDRGRETQYF. The CDR3 DNA reads as TGTGCCAGCACCCCAACCCGGGACAGGGGGCGAGAGACCCAGTACTTC.

The chain uses TRBV7-2 and TRBJ1-5; weak D call: TRBD1 (5 bases). The CDR3 totals 14 residues. V gave up 5 bases and J gave up 5 bases, with 13 bases separating them. Germline V gene sequence: CDR1 SGHTA, CDR2 FQGNSA. Written as DNA, the CDR3 is TGTGCCAGCAGCACTGGGACGGGCCATCAGCCCCAGCATTTT. Translating it yields CASSTGTGHQPQHF.

The chain carries TRBV6-2 or TRBV6-3 and TRBJ1-6, with a possible D match to TRBD1 (6 bases). Germline V gene data show CDR1 as MNHEY and CDR2 as SVGEGT. Trimming shortened V by 5 bases and J by 1 base, and 12 bases separated the two germline ends. The CDR3 covers 16 residues. CDR3 nucleotides: TGTGCCAGCAGTGCAAACAGGGTATCCTATAATTCACCCCTCCACTTT. It is translated as CASSANRVSYNSPLHF.

By share, this clonotype ranks as medium-sized (0.01 to 0.1%). The J gene is TRBJ1-4, the V gene TRBV27; TRBD1 matches 9 bases. CDR1 is MNHEY and CDR2 is SMNVEV in the germline V gene (reference sequence). With 4 bases clipped from V and 0 bases from J, the junction kept 9 bases outside the gene matches. CDR3 size: 18 residues. CDR3 bases: TGTGCCAGCAGTTCGACGCCGGGACAGGGATCAACTAATGAAAAACTGTTTTTT. Translation gives CASSSTPGQGSTNEKLFF.

This chain joins TRBV5-1 and TRBJ2-1, with D possibly being TRBD2 (5 bases). Trimming left V 4 bases short and J 8 bases short, with 13 bases between. The germline CDR1 and CDR2 sequences are SGHRS and YFSETQ. The length of the CDR3 is 13 residues. The CDR3 bases are TGCGCCAGCAGCGCAATTTTAGCGTATGAGCAGTTCTTC. Residues: CASSAILAYEQFF.

The V call is TRBV18, the J call TRBJ1-1, with D tentatively TRBD1 (6 bases). V lost 3 bases, J lost 2 bases, and 16 bases lay in between. The CDR3 runs 16 residues. Germline CDR1 is KGHSH and CDR2 is LQKENI. The CDR3 region is CASSPERQEINTEAFF. The CDR3 DNA sequence: TGTGCCAGCTCACCGGAACGACAGGAAATCAACACTGAAGCTTTCTTT.

This clonotype was detected many times. V gene TRBV29-1 combines with J gene TRBJ2-7; TRBD1 matches at 11 bases. The CDR3 consists of 12 residues. From germline, CDR1 is SQVTM and CDR2 ANQGSEA. Trimming at V came to 6 bases and at J to 3 bases, leaving 1 base not matched to a gene. DNA of the CDR3: TGCAGCGTAGGGACAGGGGGCTACGAGCAGTACTTC. This sequence encodes CSVGTGGYEQYF.

The chain combines TRBV27 with TRBJ2-2; D possibly corresponds to TRBD1 (6 bases). The CDR3 length is 15 residues. Germline V lookup: CDR1 MNHEY, CDR2 SMNVEV (reference sequence). V lost 6 bases to trimming and J lost 2 bases, with 13 bases between them. The CDR3 bases are TGTGCCAGCAGAATCGGGACACATAACACCGGGGAGCTGTTTTTT. As protein: CASRIGTHNTGELFF.

This clonotype was seen at least ten times. The V gene is TRBV5-1, the J gene TRBJ1-1; 8 bases are shared with TRBD1. The ends lost 4 bases at V and 4 bases at J; junction bases unmatched: 12. The CDR3 length is 16 residues. Germline V gene data show CDR1 as SGHRS and CDR2 as YFSETQ. The CDR3 nucleotides are TGCGCCAGCAGCCTACAGGGGGGTGTTGCTGGCACTGAAGCTTTCTTT. Its translation is CASSLQGGVAGTEAFF.

This clonotype has only a few counts. The V and J genes are TRBV5-1 and TRBJ2-1; 7 positions agree with TRBD2. The germline V gene encodes CDR1 SGHRS and CDR2 YFSETQ. This CDR3 region has 16 residues. V was clipped by 0 bases and J by 4 bases; unmatched bases: 7. Here the CDR3 DNA reads TGCGCCAGCAGCTTGGACGCGGGAGCAGGGTACAATGAGCAGTTCTTC. Encoded protein: CASSLDAGAGYNEQFF.

As for this clonotype: A single base is all that separates this from a far larger clone, so a read error is likely. CDR3 residues: CASSATGTGGLNEQYF. DNA for the CDR3: TGTGCCAGCAGCGCCACCGGGACAGGGGGCCTCAATGAGCAGTACTTC. V and J are TRBV7-9 and TRBJ2-4; TRBD1 matches at 12 bases. Germline V gives CDR1 SEHNR, CDR2 FQNEAQ (reference sequence). The CDR3 is 16 amino acids. J lost 13 bases, V lost 5 bases, and 15 bases had no gene match.

The gene calls are TRBV5-1 and TRBJ2-3; 9 bases fit TRBD1. This CDR3 is built from 15 residues. V shed 4 bases, J shed 4 bases, and the junction held 7 bases outside the gene matches. Germline assignment: CDR1 SGHRS and CDR2 YFSETQ. The CDR3 spells CASSPVTGGSDTQYF. CDR3 in DNA: TGCGCCAGCAGCCCCGTGACAGGGGGTTCAGATACGCAGTATTTT.

This clonotype was seen only a few times. The chain combines TRBV20-1 with TRBJ2-3; D gene uncertain. Germline V CDR1 and CDR2: DFQATT, SNEGSKA (reference sequence). The CDR3 extends over 12 amino acids. Between the trimmed V and J ends, which lost 6 bases and 2 bases, there was a span of 9 bases. The CDR3 DNA follows: TGCAGTGCAGCCACCTTCACAGATACGCAGTATTTT. It encodes CSAATFTDTQYF.

With regard to this clonotype: One base away lies a much larger clone, so this may be a sequencing read error. V gene TRBV23-1 combines with J gene TRBJ2-7, with 8 bases identical to TRBD2. TRBV23-1 falls under the ORF class, with uncertain function. The CDR3 has 12 residues. Trimming at V came to 4 bases and at J to 7 bases, leaving 3 bases not matched to a gene. This chain's CDR3 is CASSLRGGEQYF. In DNA form, the CDR3 reads TGCGCCAGCAGTCTACGGGGGGGGGAGCAGTACTTC.

This chain connects TRBV12-3 or TRBV12-4 to TRBJ1-1; no reliable D call. The CDR3 contains 14 residues. The ends were cut back, 3 bases at V and 1 base at J, with 9 bases in the middle. As DNA, the CDR3 is TGTGCCAGCAGTTTCGTTCGGGGGAACACTGAAGCTTTCTTT. This codes for CASSFVRGNTEAFF.

The CDR3, as DNA: TGCGCCAGCAGACAATCTGTAGACGACGAGCAGTACTTC. Translation: CASRQSVDDEQYF. V is TRBV5-1 and J is TRBJ2-7; no firm D call. Trimming took 5 bases from V and 5 from J, leaving 14 bases between them. There are 13 residues in the CDR3. Germline-derived CDR1 and CDR2 are SGHRS and YFSETQ.